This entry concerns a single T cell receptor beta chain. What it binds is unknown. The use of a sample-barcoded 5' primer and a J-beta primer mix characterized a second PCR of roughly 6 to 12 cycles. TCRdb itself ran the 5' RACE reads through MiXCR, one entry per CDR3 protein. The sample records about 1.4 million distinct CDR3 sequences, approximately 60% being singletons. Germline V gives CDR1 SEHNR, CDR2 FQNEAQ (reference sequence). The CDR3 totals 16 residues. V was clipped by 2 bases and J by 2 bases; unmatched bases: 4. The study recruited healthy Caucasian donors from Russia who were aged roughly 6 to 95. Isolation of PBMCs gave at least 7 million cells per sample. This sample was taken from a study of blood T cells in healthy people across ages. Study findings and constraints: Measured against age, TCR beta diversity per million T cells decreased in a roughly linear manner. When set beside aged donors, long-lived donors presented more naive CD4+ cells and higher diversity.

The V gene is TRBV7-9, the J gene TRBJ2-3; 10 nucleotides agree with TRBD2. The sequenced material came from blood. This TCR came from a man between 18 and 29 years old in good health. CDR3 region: CASSLLLAGYTDTQYF. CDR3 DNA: TGTGCCAGCAGCTTACTACTAGCGGGGTACACAGATACGCAGTATTTT.